This TCR beta chain emerged from a study of blood T cell repertoires in COVID-19. Study as a whole: Acute and convalescent COVID-19 specimens originated in the United States, Italy and Spain. The cDNA or gDNA used as material had been derived from T cells, B-cell-depleted T cells, or PBMCs.

From germline, CDR1 is MNHEY and CDR2 SVGAGI. This CDR3 region has 15 residues. The V end lost 6 bases, the J end lost 1 base, and 16 bases lay between the germline ends. TCRdb's copy holds only in-frame clones and misses some; the assay was immunoSEQ multiplex PCR. Of about 150,000 clones in the sample, 84% were seen once. What was sequenced was peripheral blood. The rearrangement uses TRBV6-5 and TRBJ2-7, with D perhaps TRBD1 (6 bases). This clonotype was obtained from a man between 70 and 80 years old with acute or convalescent COVID-19. The CDR3 region has the DNA TGTGCCAGCAGACCCCAAGGACAGATGTCCTACGAGCAGTACTTC. Amino acids: CASRPQGQMSYEQYF.